The subject of this entry is one T cell receptor beta chain. The entry originates in a study of blood T cell repertoires in COVID-19. Across the study: From T cells, B-cell-depleted T cells, or PBMCs came the material, which was cDNA or gDNA.

Unmatched junction bases numbered 6, after V lost 4 bases and J lost 5 bases. The CDR3 spans 13 residues. Germline values: CDR1 SQVTM, CDR2 ANQGSEA. Clones were sequenced by immunoSEQ multiplex PCR, and TCRdb holds only the in-frame ones, with some missing. Found here are 140,000 or so clones, roughly 84% of them singletons; the top ten hold approximately 5%. This sequence joins TRBV29-1 and TRBJ1-2; 8 bases are a match to TRBD1. Sequencing used peripheral blood. This receptor was identified in a human donor in a cohort sampled during active COVID-19. The CDR3 protein is CSVGDRGLYGYTF. The CDR3 nucleotides read TGCAGCGTTGGAGACAGGGGATTGTATGGCTACACCTTC.